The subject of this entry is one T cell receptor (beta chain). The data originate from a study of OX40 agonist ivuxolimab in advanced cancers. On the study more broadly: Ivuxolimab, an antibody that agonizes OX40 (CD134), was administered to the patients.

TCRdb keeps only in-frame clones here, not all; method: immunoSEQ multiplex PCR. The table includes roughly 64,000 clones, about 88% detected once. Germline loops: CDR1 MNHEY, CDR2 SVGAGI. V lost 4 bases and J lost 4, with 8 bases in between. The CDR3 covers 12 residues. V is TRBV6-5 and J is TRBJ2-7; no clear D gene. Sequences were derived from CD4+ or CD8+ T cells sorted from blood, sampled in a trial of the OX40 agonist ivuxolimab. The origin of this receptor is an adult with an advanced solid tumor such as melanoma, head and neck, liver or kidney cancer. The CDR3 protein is CASSSGPYEQYF. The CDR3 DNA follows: TGTGCCAGCAGTTCTGGTCCTTACGAGCAGTACTTC.